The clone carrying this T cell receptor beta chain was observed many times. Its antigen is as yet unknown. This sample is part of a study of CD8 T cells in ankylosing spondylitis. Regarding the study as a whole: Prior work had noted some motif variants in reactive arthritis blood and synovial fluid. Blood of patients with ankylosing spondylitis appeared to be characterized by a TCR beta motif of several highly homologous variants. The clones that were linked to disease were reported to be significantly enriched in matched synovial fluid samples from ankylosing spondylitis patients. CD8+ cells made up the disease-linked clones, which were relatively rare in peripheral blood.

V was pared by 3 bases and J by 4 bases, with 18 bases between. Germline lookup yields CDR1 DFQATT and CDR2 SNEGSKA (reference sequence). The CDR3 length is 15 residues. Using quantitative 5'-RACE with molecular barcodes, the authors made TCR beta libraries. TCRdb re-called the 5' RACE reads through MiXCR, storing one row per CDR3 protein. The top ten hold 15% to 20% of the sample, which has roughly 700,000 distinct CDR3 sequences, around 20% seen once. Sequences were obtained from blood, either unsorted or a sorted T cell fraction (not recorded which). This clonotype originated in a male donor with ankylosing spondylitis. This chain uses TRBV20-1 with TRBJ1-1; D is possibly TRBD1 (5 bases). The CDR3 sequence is CSASDSGDGTTEAFF. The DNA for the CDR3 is TGCAGTGCTAGTGACAGCGGGGATGGTACCACTGAAGCTTTCTTT.